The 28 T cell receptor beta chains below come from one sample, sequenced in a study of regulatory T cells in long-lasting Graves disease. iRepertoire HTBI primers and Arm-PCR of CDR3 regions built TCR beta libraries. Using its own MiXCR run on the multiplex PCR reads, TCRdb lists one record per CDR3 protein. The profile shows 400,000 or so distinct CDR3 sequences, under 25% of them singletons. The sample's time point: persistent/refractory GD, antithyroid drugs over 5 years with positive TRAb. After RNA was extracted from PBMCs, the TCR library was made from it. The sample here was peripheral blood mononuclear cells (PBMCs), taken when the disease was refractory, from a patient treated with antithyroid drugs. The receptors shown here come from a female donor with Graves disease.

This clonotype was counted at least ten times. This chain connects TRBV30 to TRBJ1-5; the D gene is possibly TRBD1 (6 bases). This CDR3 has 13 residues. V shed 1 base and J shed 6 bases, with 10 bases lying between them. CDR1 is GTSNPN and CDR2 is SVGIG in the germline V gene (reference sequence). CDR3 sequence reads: CAWSGGGFQPQHF. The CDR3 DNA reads TGTGCCTGGAGTGGAGGGGGGTTTCAGCCCCAGCATTTT.

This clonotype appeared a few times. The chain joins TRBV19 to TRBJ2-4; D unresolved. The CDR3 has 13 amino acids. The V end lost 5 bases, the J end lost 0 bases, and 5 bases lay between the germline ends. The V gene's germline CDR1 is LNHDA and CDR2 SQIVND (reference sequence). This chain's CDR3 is CASSHLAKNIQYF. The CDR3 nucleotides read TGTGCCAGTAGTCATCTAGCCAAAAACATTCAGTACTTC.

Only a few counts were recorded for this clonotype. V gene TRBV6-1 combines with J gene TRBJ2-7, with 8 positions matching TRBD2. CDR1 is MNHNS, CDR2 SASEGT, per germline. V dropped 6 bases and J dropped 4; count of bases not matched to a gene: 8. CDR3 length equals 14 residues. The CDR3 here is CASRPGGVGYEQYF. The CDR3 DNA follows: TGTGCCAGCAGACCGGGGGGGGTTGGTTACGAGCAGTACTTC.

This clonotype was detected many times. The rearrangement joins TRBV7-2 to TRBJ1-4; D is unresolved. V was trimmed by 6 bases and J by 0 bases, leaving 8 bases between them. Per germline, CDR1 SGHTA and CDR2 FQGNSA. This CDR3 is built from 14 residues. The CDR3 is CASRSGSTNEKLFF. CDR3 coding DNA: TGTGCCAGCAGGTCTGGCTCAACTAATGAAAAACTGTTTTTT.

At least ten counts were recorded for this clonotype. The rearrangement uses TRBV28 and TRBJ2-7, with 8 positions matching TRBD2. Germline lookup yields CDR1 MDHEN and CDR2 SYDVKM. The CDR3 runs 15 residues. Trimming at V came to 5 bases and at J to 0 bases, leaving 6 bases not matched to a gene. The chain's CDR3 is CASSISGAGSYEQYF. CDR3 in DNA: TGTGCCAGCAGTATTAGCGGGGCGGGCTCCTACGAGCAGTACTTC.

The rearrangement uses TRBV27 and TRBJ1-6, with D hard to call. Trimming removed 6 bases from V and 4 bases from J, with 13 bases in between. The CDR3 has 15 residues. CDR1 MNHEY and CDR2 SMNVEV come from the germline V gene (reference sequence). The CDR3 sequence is CASRTDGAYNSPLHF. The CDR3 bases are TGTGCCAGCAGGACGGACGGAGCTTATAATTCACCCCTCCACTTT.

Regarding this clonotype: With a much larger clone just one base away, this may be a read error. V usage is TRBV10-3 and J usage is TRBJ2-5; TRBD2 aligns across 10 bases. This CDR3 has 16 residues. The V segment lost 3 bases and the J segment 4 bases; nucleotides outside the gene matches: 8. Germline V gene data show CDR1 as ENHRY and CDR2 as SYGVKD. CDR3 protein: CAISDLLAGASETQYF. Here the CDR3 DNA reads TGTGCCATCAGTGATCTTCTAGCGGGAGCGTCAGAGACCCAGTACTTC.

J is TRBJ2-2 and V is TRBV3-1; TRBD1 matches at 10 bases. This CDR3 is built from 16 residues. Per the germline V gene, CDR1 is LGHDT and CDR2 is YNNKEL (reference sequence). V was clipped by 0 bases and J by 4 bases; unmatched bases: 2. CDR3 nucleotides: TGTGCCAGCAGCCAAGATAGGACAGGGGGCACCGGGGAGCTGTTTTTT. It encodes CASSQDRTGGTGELFF.

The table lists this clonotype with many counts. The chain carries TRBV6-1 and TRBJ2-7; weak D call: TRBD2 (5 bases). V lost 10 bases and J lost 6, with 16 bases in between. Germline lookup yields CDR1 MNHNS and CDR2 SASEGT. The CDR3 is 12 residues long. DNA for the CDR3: TGTGCCACAAGCGGACCTCTTCTCGAGCAGTACTTC. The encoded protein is CATSGPLLEQYF.

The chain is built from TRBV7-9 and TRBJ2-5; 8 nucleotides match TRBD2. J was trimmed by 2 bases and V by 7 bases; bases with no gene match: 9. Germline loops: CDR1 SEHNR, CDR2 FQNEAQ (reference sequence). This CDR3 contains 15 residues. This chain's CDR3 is CASKPGGGVQETQYF. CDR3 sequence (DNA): TGTGCCAGCAAACCCGGGGGGGGTGTTCAAGAGACCCAGTACTTC.

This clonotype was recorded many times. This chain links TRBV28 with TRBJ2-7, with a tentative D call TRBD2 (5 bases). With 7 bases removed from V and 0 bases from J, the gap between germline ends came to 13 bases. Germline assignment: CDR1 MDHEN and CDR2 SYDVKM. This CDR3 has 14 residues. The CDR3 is CASTFQGSSYEQYF. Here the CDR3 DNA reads TGTGCCAGCACCTTCCAAGGGAGCTCCTACGAGCAGTACTTC.

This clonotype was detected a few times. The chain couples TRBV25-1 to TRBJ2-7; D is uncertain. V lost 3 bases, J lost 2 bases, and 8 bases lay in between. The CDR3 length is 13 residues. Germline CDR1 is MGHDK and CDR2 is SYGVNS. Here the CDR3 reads CASSDRGPYEQYF. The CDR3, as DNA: TGTGCCAGCAGTGACCGCGGTCCCTACGAGCAGTACTTC.

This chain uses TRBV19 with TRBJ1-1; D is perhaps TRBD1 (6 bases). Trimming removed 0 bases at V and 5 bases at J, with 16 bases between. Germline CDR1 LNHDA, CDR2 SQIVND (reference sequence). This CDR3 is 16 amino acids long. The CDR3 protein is CASSIEDTGKWTEAFF. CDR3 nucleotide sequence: TGTGCCAGTAGTATAGAAGACACAGGGAAATGGACTGAAGCTTTCTTT. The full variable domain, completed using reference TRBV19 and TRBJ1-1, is DGGITQSPKYLFRKEGQNVTLSCEQNLNHDAMYWYRQDPGQGLRLIYYSQIVNDFQKGDIAEGYSVSREKKESFPLTVTSAQKNPTAFYLCASSIEDTGKWTEAFFGQGTRLTVV.

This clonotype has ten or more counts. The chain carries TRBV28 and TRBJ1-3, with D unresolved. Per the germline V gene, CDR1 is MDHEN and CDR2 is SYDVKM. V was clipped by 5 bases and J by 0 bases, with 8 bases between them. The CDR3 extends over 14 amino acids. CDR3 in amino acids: CASSIESSGNTIYF. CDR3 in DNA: TGTGCCAGCAGTATTGAGAGCTCTGGAAACACCATATATTTT. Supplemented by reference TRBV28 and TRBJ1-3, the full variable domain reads DVKVTQSSRYLVKRTGEKVFLECVQDMDHENMFWYRQDPGLGLRLIYFSYDVKMKEKGDIPEGYSVSREKKERFSLILESASTNQTSMYLCASSIESSGNTIYFGEGSWLTVV.

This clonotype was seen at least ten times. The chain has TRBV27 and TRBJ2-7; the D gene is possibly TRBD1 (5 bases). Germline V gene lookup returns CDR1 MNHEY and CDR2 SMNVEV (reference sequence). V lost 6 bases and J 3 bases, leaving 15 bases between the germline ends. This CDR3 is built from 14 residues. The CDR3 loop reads CASSYILGDYEQYF. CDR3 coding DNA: TGTGCCAGCAGCTACATCCTAGGGGACTACGAGCAGTACTTC.

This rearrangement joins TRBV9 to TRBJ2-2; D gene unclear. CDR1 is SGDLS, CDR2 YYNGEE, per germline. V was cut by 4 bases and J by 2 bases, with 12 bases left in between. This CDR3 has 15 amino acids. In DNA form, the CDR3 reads TGTGCCAGCAGCCCCCCCGGCCTTAACACCGGGGAGCTGTTTTTT. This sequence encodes CASSPPGLNTGELFF.

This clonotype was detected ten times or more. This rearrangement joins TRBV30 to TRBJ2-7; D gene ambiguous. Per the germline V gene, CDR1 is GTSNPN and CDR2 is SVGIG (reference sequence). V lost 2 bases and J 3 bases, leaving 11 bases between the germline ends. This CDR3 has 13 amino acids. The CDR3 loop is CAWSLRLFYEQYF. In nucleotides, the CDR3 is TGTGCCTGGAGTTTGAGGTTATTCTACGAGCAGTACTTC.

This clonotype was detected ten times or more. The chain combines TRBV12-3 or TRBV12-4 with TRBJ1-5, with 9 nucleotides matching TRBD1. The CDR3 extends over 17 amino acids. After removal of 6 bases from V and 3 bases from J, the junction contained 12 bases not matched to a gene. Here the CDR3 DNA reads TGTGCCAGCAGCAATCAAATCGGACAGGGGTTCAATCAGCCCCAGCATTTT. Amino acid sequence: CASSNQIGQGFNQPQHF.

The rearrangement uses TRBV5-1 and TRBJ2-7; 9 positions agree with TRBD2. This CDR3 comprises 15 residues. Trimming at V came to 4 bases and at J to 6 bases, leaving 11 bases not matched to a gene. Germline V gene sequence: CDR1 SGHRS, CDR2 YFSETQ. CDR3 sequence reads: CASSPIAGALLEQYF. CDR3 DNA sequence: TGCGCCAGCAGCCCTATAGCGGGAGCCCTCCTCGAGCAGTACTTC.

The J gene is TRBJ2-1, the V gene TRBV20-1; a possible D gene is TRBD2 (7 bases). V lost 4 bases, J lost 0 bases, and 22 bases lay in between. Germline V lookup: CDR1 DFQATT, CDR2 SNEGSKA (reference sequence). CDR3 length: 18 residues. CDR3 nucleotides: TGCAGTGCTACGTTAGATGCTAGCGGAGGGGGCTCCTACAATGAGCAGTTCTTC. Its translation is CSATLDASGGGSYNEQFF.

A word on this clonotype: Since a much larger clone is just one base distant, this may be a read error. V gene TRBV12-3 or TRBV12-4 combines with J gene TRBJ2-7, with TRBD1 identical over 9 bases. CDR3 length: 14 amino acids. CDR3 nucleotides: TGTGCCAGCAGTTTGGGGGACAGGGTCTACGGGCAGTACTTC. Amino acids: CASSLGDRVYGQYF.

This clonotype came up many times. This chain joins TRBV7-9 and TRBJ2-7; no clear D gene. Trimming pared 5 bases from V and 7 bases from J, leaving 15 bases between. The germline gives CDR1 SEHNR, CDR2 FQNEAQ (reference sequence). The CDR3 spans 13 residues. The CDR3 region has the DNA TGTGCCAGCAGCCACGCCGGGCCACTGGAGCAGTACTTC. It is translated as CASSHAGPLEQYF.

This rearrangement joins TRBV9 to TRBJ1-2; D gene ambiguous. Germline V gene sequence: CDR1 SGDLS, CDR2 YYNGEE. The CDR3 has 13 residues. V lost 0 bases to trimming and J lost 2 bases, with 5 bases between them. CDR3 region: CASSVEANYGYTF. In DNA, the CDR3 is TGTGCCAGCAGCGTAGAGGCAAACTATGGCTACACCTTC.

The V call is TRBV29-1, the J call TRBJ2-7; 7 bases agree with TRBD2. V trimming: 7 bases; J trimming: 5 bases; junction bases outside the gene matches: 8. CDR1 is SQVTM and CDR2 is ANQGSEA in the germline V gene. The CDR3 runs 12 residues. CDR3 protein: CSARGSSDEQYF. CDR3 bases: TGCAGCGCCCGCGGGAGTTCGGACGAGCAGTACTTC.

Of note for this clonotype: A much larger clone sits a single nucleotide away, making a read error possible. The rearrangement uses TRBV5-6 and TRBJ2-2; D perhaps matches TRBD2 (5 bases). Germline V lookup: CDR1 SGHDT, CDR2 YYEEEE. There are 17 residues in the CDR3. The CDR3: CASSLWLRTTLKEEPFF. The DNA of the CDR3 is TGTGCCAGCAGCTTGTGGTTGCGAACAACCCTTAAGGAGGAGCCGTTTTTT. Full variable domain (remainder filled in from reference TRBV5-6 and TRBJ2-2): DAGVTQSPTHLIKTRGQQVTLRCSPKSGHDTVSWYQQALGQGPQFIFQYYEEEERQRGNFPDRFSGHQFPNYSSELNVNALLLGDSALYLCASSLWLRTTLKEEPFFGEGSRLTVL.

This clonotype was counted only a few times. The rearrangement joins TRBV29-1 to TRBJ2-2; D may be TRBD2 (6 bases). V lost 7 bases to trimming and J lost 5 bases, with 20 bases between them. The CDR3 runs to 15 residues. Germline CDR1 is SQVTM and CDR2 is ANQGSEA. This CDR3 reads CSAEIGGVGTGELFF. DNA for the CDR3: TGCAGCGCGGAAATTGGAGGGGTGGGGACCGGGGAGCTGTTTTTT.

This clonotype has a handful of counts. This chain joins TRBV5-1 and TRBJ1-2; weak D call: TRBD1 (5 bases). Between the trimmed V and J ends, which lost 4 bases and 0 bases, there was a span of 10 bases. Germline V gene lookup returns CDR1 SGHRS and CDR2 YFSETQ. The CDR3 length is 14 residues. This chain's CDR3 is CASSQMTANYGYTF. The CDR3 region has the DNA TGCGCCAGCAGCCAGATGACAGCTAACTATGGCTACACCTTC.

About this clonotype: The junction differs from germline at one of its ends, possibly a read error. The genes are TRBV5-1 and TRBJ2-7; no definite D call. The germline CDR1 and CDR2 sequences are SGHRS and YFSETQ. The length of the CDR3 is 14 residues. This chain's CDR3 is CASGLGLPAYEQYF. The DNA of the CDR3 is TGCGCCAGCGGCTTGGGCCTACCAGCCTACGAGCAGTACTTC. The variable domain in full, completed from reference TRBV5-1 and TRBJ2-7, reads KAGVTQTPRYLIKTRGQQVTLSCSPISGHRSVSWYQQTPGQGLQFLFEYFSETQRNKGNFPGRFSGRQFSNSRSEMNVSTLELGDSALYLCASGLGLPAYEQYFGPGTRLTVT.